This TCR beta chain comes out of a study of patients and donors after allogeneic stem cell transplantation. The length of the CDR3 is 14 residues. Trimming removed 3 bases from V and 6 bases from J, with 11 bases in between. CDR1 and CDR2 (germline): ENHRY, SYGVKD. Each CDR3 protein is one row after TCRdb ran MiXCR on the RT-PCR reads. The sample carries roughly 200,000 distinct CDR3 sequences, about 37% recorded once. This clonotype was observed a few times. This sequence originates from a human donor who was either an allogeneic HSCT recipient or a stem cell or donor lymphocyte infusion donor (not recorded which). It is not recorded whose cells these are; they may come from a transplant donor. Material for sequencing was blood, either unsorted or a sorted T cell fraction (not recorded which). The V gene is TRBV10-3, the J gene TRBJ2-2; the D gene could be TRBD1 or TRBD2 (5 bases each). The CDR3 nucleotides are TGTGCCATCAGTGAAGGGACGGAGCCCGGGGAGCTGTTTTTT. It specifies CAISEGTEPGELFF.